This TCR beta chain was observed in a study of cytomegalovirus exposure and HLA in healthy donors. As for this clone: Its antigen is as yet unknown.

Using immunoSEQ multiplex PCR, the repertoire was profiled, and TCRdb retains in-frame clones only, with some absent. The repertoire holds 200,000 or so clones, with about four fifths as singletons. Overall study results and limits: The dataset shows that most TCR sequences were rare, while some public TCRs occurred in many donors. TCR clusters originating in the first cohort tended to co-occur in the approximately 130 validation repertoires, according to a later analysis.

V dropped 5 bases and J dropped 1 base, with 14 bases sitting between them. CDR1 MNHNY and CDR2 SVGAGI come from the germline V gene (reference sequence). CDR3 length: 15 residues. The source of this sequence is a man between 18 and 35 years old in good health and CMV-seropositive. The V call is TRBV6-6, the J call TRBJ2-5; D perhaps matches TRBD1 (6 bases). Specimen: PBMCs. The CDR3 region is CASSQLEGGQETQYF. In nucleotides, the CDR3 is TGTGCCAGCAGTCAACTCGAAGGGGGCCAAGAGACCCAGTACTTC.